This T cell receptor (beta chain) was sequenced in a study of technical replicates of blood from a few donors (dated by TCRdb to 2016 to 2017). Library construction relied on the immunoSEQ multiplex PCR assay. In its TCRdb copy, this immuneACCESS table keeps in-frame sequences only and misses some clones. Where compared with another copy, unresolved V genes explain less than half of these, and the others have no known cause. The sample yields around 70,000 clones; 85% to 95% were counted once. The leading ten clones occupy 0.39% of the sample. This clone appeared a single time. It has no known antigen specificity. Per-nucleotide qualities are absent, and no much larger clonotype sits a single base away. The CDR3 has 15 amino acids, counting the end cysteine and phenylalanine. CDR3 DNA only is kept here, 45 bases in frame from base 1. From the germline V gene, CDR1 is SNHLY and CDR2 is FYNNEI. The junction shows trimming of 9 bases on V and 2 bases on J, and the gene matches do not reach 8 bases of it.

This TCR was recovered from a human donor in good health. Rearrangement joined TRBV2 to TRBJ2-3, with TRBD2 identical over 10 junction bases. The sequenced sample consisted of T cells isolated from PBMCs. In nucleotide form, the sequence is TGTGCCAGAGAACCTAGCGGGAGTCCCACAGATACGCAGTATTTT. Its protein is CAREPSGSPTDTQYF.